This T cell receptor beta chain originates from a study of blood T cell repertoires in COVID-19 (TCRdb year 2020). Looking at the study overall: The collaborator samples originated in the United States, Italy and Spain and spanned the acute and convalescent phases of COVID-19. The dataset comprised deeply sampled blood TCRbeta repertoires from subjects exposed to, actively infected with, or recovered from COVID-19. Samples came from the ongoing ImmuneRACE study (first 160 participants) plus 1,254 subjects from 6 global collaborators. The material from the prospective study consisted of cDNA or gDNA derived from T cells, B-cell-depleted T cells, or PBMCs. Where available, HLA class I and class II types were obtained from metadata supplied by the sample provider rather than from assay-based typing. Nearly every sample came with metadata listing a de-identified subject ID, COVID-19 status, age in years and sex. A freely available public database, intended as a resource for researchers studying the immune response to SARS-CoV-2, is where the repertoires were released.

The CDR3 measures 16 amino acids from cysteine to phenylalanine. Only the CDR3 region is kept as DNA, spanning 48 bases read in frame from base 1. Trimming leaves V shorter by 5 bases and J shorter by 0 bases, with the junction holding 10 bases beyond the gene matches. CDR1 and CDR2 are drawn from the germline V gene: SGHVS, FQNEAQ. TCRbeta CDR3 regions were amplified from genomic DNA using the immunoSEQ Assay, a bias-controlled multiplex PCR. The study's processing was this. The number of nucleated cells in each sample was estimated from the amplification of reference gene primers within the assay. Sequence reads were collapsed and filtered to measure the absolute abundance of every unique TCRbeta CDR3 rearrangement. For each sample, productive Simpson clonality was calculated as the square root of Simpson's diversity index over productive rearrangements. What TCRdb holds here is the immuneACCESS table cut down to in-frame rearrangements. Part of the clones is not present; checked against another copy, under half of the missing clones reflect an unresolved V gene, and the others are unexplained. V and J calls and clone size are copied from that table; D and trimming were computed from the DNA. For this sample the table gives about 400,000 clones, of which approximately 86% were detected only once. The ten largest clones add up to 3% of the sample.

Only a few counts were recorded for this clone. This receptor's antigen is unknown. No much larger clone exists at a distance of one base, and base qualities are not known. The collaborating institutions used their own protocols to collect whole blood in K2EDTA tubes. For TCRbeta analysis, collaborator samples were shipped as frozen whole blood, as isolated PBMCs, or as DNA extracted from either sample type. Results the study describes overall, beyond this receptor: How much clinical and demographic metadata was included differed by source and by participant, and the metadata was provided uncurated.

This clonotype was obtained from a human donor in a cohort sampled during active COVID-19. The V gene is TRBV7-8 and the J gene is TRBJ2-7; 7 bases in between match TRBD1. Sequenced: peripheral blood. The DNA is TGTGCCAGCAGCCCGAGCCGGGACAGCCTCTCCTACGAGCAGTACTTC. It translates as CASSPSRDSLSYEQYF.